This passage covers 32 T cell receptor beta chains from one sample sequenced in a study of post-analysis software for immune sequencing data (dated by TCRdb to between 2014 and 2017). General conclusions and limits of the study: Significantly higher frequencies in patients than in controls were found for roughly 5 TRBV segments, including TRBV5-6, TRBV5-1 and TRBV20-1.

The library was made by PCR. Sequencing was performed on an Illumina HiSeq 2500. Unique molecular identifiers were incorporated into TCR beta cDNA libraries to reduce PCR and sequencing biases. The public reads were reanalyzed by TCRdb: fastp trimming at Q25, MiXCR alignment, in-frame beta chains only. Merged by CDR3 protein, the rows form single entries marked with the most common genes and DNA. Recorded for this sample are fewer than 700,000 distinct CDR3 sequences; 40% to 50% of them occurred a single time. The ten largest clones take up under 2% of the sample. Antigens for these TCRs are unknown. The sample consisted of blood. The receptors originated from a girl aged 5-17 years with multiple sclerosis.

This clonotype has just a few counts. The rearrangement joins TRBV5-1 to TRBJ2-5, with TRBD1 matching 7 bases. V lost 1 base, J lost 4 bases, and 4 bases stayed unmatched. The V gene's germline CDR1 is SGHRS and CDR2 YFSETQ. This CDR3 contains 14 residues. CDR3 sequence reads: CASSLRDSLETQYF. The DNA for the CDR3 is TGCGCCAGCAGCTTGAGGGACAGCCTAGAGACCCAGTACTTC.

This chain connects TRBV24-1 to TRBJ2-1, with D possibly matching TRBD1 (6 bases). This CDR3 contains 15 residues. V gave up 5 bases and J gave up 0 bases, with 10 bases separating them. The germline V gene has CDR1 KGHDR and CDR2 SFDVKD. CDR3 bases: TGTGCCACCAGTGGAGGGGGAAACTCCTACAATGAGCAGTTCTTC. Translation gives CATSGGGNSYNEQFF.

Concerning this clonotype: One end of the junction is discordant with germline, which a read error may explain. This chain joins TRBV7-3 and TRBJ2-1; D possibly corresponds to TRBD2 (6 bases). Germline CDR1 and CDR2: SGHTA and FQGTGA. CDR3 length: 14 residues. CDR3 in amino acids: CASGVGSPNNGQFF. The CDR3 region has the DNA TGTGCCAGCGGAGTCGGGAGCCCGAACAATGGGCAGTTCTTC.

The chain employs TRBV29-1 and TRBJ2-5; D is perhaps TRBD2 (5 bases). The V gene lost 6 bases and the J gene lost 1 base, with 18 bases spanning the gap. CDR1 and CDR2 (germline): SQVTM, ANQGSEA. This CDR3 is built from 15 residues. The CDR3 spells CSVPASSGSQETQYF. The CDR3 nucleotides are TGCAGCGTCCCAGCTAGCTCGGGGAGCCAAGAGACCCAGTACTTC.

This rearrangement joins TRBV7-9 to TRBJ2-5; the match to TRBD2 covers 7 bases. Germline V gives CDR1 SEHNR, CDR2 FQNEAQ (reference sequence). Trimming at V came to 4 bases and at J to 11 bases, leaving 10 bases not matched to a gene. This CDR3 contains 13 residues. The CDR3 sequence: CASSSTSRREQYF. CDR3 nucleotides: TGTGCCAGCAGCTCGACATCCCGGCGGGAGCAGTACTTC.

A single count supports this clonotype. A read error may produce the germline difference seen at one junction end. The V call is TRBV28, the J call TRBJ2-1; unclear D gene. Germline-derived CDR1 and CDR2 are MDHEN and SYDVKM. This CDR3 comprises 15 residues. The CDR3 sequence is CASSLKVISYNERFF. Here the CDR3 DNA reads TGTGCCAGCAGTTTAAAGGTTATCTCCTACAATGAGCGGTTCTTC.

This clonotype was detected a few times. The genes are TRBV12-3 or TRBV12-4 and TRBJ2-1; D is unresolved. The CDR3 is made up of 15 amino acids. Trimming removed 5 bases from V and 5 bases from J, with 16 bases in between. CDR3 in amino acids: CASSPDGYGDNEQFF. CDR3 nucleotide sequence: TGTGCCAGCAGTCCCGATGGCTATGGGGACAATGAGCAGTTCTTC.

The chain has TRBV3-1 and TRBJ2-3; no clear D gene. This CDR3 contains 16 residues. Trimming removed 3 bases at V and 0 bases at J, with 13 bases between. Per germline, CDR1 LGHDT and CDR2 YNNKEL (reference sequence). The CDR3 DNA sequence: TGTGCCAGCAGCCAGGTCAGTCAAGCTAGCACAGATACGCAGTATTTT. It codes for CASSQVSQASTDTQYF.

J is TRBJ2-1 and V is TRBV6-5; 7 bases match TRBD2. The CDR3 is 15 residues long. Per the germline V gene, CDR1 is MNHEY and CDR2 is SVGAGI. The J segment lost 8 bases and the V segment lost 0 bases, leaving 7 bases of the junction unmatched. The CDR3 DNA reads as TGTGCCAGCAGTTACTCACCCAGGACTAGAGATGAGCAGTTCTTC. It codes for CASSYSPRTRDEQFF.

This chain connects TRBV10-3 to TRBJ2-1; TRBD1 matches 11 bases. CDR1 and CDR2 from the germline V gene are ENHRY and SYGVKD. This CDR3 region has 14 residues. V was clipped by 5 bases and J by 7 bases; unmatched bases: 4. The CDR3: CAISPGTGGNEQFF. The CDR3 DNA follows: TGTGCCATCAGTCCCGGGACAGGGGGAAATGAGCAGTTCTTC.

As for this clonotype: At one of its ends the junction is not consistent with the germline gene, which may arise from a read error. This chain uses TRBV7-2 with TRBJ2-1; 9 bases align to TRBD2. The CDR3 has 17 residues. The V gene's germline CDR1 is SGHTA and CDR2 FQGNSA. Here the CDR3 DNA reads TGTGCCAGCAGCTTAGGAGGTAGCGGGGGTCGAAACAATAAGCAGTTCTTC. Amino acid sequence: CASSLGGSGGRNNKQFF. The full variable domain, with the rest looked up from reference TRBV7-2 and TRBJ2-1, is GAGVSQSPSNKVTEKGKDVELRCDPISGHTALYWYRQSLGQGLEFLIYFQGNSAPDKSGLPSDRFSAERTGGSVSTLTIQRTQQEDSAVYLCASSLGGSGGRNNKQFFGPGTRLTVL.

This chain links TRBV10-2 with TRBJ2-5, with D perhaps assigned TRBD1 or TRBD2 (5 bases each). Between the trimmed V and J ends, which lost 3 bases and 5 bases, there was a span of 16 bases. Germline V gene sequence: CDR1 WSHSY, CDR2 SAAADI. The CDR3 has 15 residues. As DNA, the CDR3 is TGCGCCAGCAGTGATACCCGGGGCCAGAGGGAGACCCAGTACTTC. The encoded protein is CASSDTRGQRETQYF.

The chain joins TRBV5-1 to TRBJ2-1, with a possible D match to TRBD1 (6 bases). Germline V gives CDR1 SGHRS, CDR2 YFSETQ. The CDR3 has 13 amino acids. The ends were cut back, 1 base at V and 9 bases at J, with 11 bases in the middle. CDR3 sequence reads: CASSLTGNSEQFF. DNA of the CDR3: TGCGCCAGCAGCTTGACAGGGAATAGTGAGCAGTTCTTC. The full variable domain, with the rest looked up from reference TRBV5-1 and TRBJ2-1, is KAGVTQTPRYLIKTRGQQVTLSCSPISGHRSVSWYQQTPGQGLQFLFEYFSETQRNKGNFPGRFSGRQFSNSRSEMNVSTLELGDSALYLCASSLTGNSEQFFGPGTRLTVL.

This clonotype has a handful of counts. Written as DNA, the CDR3 is TGTGCCAGCAGTACCAGACAGGCCGTGAGCTACAATGAGCAGTTCTTC. Amino acid sequence: CASSTRQAVSYNEQFF. J is TRBJ2-1 and V is TRBV12-3 or TRBV12-4; D is perhaps TRBD1 (6 bases). V was pared by 5 bases and J by 3 bases, with 17 bases between. The CDR3 is 16 amino acids.

The chain couples TRBV6-5 to TRBJ1-1, with D possibly matching TRBD1 (6 bases). Trimming took off 6 bases at V and 2 bases at J, with 13 bases between the two ends. The CDR3 is 14 amino acids. Germline CDR1 MNHEY, CDR2 SVGAGI. The CDR3 region is CASSHKGGNTEAFF. The DNA of the CDR3 is TGTGCCAGCAGCCATAAGGGGGGAAACACTGAAGCTTTCTTT.

This clonotype was found a few times. This sequence joins TRBV5-1 and TRBJ1-4, with 10 bases lining up with TRBD1. Germline assignment: CDR1 SGHRS and CDR2 YFSETQ. The CDR3 extends over 14 amino acids. The J segment lost 8 bases and the V segment lost 3 bases, leaving 4 bases of the junction unmatched. The CDR3 loop reads CASSSGTGAEKLFF. DNA for the CDR3: TGCGCCAGCAGCTCAGGGACAGGGGCCGAAAAACTGTTTTTT.

This clonotype showed up just a few times. The chain has TRBV7-9 and TRBJ2-1; D could derive from TRBD1 or TRBD2 (5 bases each). Trimming took off 5 bases at V and 0 bases at J, with 17 bases between the two ends. This CDR3 has 17 residues. Germline CDR1 is SEHNR and CDR2 is FQNEAQ (reference sequence). CDR3 loop: CASSPTGTYYSYNEQFF. The CDR3 nucleotides read TGTGCCAGCAGCCCCACGGGGACCTACTACTCCTACAATGAGCAGTTCTTC.

Note on this clonotype: The junction shows a germline mismatch at one end, possibly a read error. This chain uses TRBV5-1 with TRBJ2-1, with a tentative D call TRBD1 (6 bases). The CDR3 sequence is 15 residues long. In germline, CDR1 is SGHRS, CDR2 YFSETQ. The CDR3 reads CAGSLGGPSYNEQFF. The CDR3 nucleotides are TGCGCCGGCAGCTTAGGGGGACCCTCCTACAATGAGCAGTTCTTC.

The chain links TRBV6-6 to TRBJ1-2; 10 bases map to TRBD1. The CDR3 has 16 amino acids. J lost 3 bases, V lost 6 bases, and 10 bases had no gene match. Germline-derived CDR1 and CDR2 are MNHNY and SVGAGI (reference sequence). CDR3 residues: CASSNLGQGYDYGYTF. CDR3 coding DNA: TGTGCCAGCAGCAATTTGGGACAGGGGTATGACTATGGCTACACCTTC.

This clonotype was counted between two and nine times. This sequence joins TRBV20-1 and TRBJ2-4; 7 nucleotides match TRBD1. The germline CDR1 and CDR2 sequences are DFQATT and SNEGSKA (reference sequence). The V and J ends lost 5 bases and 6 bases, in that order; junction bases with no gene match: 10. This CDR3 spans 14 amino acids. In DNA, the CDR3 is TGCAGTGCTGATCCGGGACAGAGTTTAAACATTCAGTACTTC. Translating gives CSADPGQSLNIQYF.

The chain has TRBV12-3 or TRBV12-4 and TRBJ2-1; D may be TRBD2 (5 bases). The CDR3 is 15 amino acids. The ends were cut back, 3 bases at V and 0 bases at J, with 9 bases in the middle. The CDR3 reads CASSFGESSYNEQFF. The CDR3 DNA is TGTGCCAGCAGTTTTGGGGAGAGCTCCTACAATGAGCAGTTCTTC.

This clonotype was detected only a few times. This chain connects TRBV5-1 to TRBJ2-3; D assignment may be TRBD1 or TRBD2 (6 bases each). Germline-derived CDR1 and CDR2 are SGHRS and YFSETQ. The CDR3 loop spans 15 amino acids. V was shortened by 6 bases and J by 1 base, with 15 bases between the two germline ends. Written as DNA, the CDR3 is TGCGCCAGCAAAGGGGGGCAGGGAGGCACAGATACGCAGTATTTT. It encodes CASKGGQGGTDTQYF.

This chain links TRBV12-3 or TRBV12-4 with TRBJ2-5; the D call may be TRBD1 or TRBD2 (5 bases each). The CDR3 has 12 amino acids. V lost 6 bases to trimming and J lost 5 bases, with 10 bases between them. The CDR3 coding sequence is TGTGCCAGCAGCGGGGACCCGGAGACCCAGTACTTC. As protein: CASSGDPETQYF.

This clonotype occurred a few times. The chain employs TRBV3-1 and TRBJ2-7; 7 bases are shared with TRBD1. Trimming at V came to 3 bases and at J to 2 bases, leaving 7 bases not matched to a gene. The CDR3 contains 15 residues. Looked up from germline, CDR1 is LGHDT and CDR2 is YNNKEL (reference sequence). The CDR3 protein is CASSQSRQGAYEQYF. The CDR3 bases are TGTGCCAGCAGCCAGTCCCGACAGGGAGCCTACGAGCAGTACTTC.

This clonotype was counted a few times. This chain uses TRBV14 with TRBJ1-1; D gene ambiguous. The CDR3 covers 13 residues. The V end was cut by 4 bases, the J end by 3 bases, with 9 bases between. The germline V gene encodes CDR1 SGHDN and CDR2 FVKESK. The CDR3 DNA follows: TGTGCCAGCAGCCGAACTCTGGACACTGAAGCTTTCTTT. Translated: CASSRTLDTEAFF.

The chain combines TRBV20-1 with TRBJ1-1; the D gene is possibly TRBD1 (5 bases). Germline-derived CDR1 and CDR2 are DFQATT and SNEGSKA (reference sequence). V dropped 1 base and J dropped 3 bases, with 15 bases sitting between them. CDR3 length: 15 amino acids. The DNA for the CDR3 is TGCAGTGCTAGAGGGCTTCGGGGGGATTACACTGAAGCTTTCTTT. This codes for CSARGLRGDYTEAFF.

The rearrangement joins TRBV20-1 to TRBJ2-1; D tentatively reads TRBD1 or TRBD2 (7 bases each). The J call may not be correct, given that the DNA end is closer to TRBJ2-7. Germline V CDR1 and CDR2: DFQATT, SNEGSKA (reference sequence). CDR3 length: 16 residues. Here the CDR3 reads CSANKQGSGDYNEQYF. The CDR3 nucleotides are TGCAGTGCTAATAAACAGGGGTCGGGGGACTACAATGAGCAGTACTTC.

This clonotype showed up just a few times. The chain recombines TRBV20-1 with TRBJ2-7; 7 bases map to TRBD1. Germline V CDR1 and CDR2: DFQATT, SNEGSKA (reference sequence). This CDR3 has 13 amino acids. Germline trimming cut 5 bases from V and 1 base from J; bases unmatched to any gene: 5. The CDR3 nucleotides read TGCAGTGCTCCCGGGGACAGTTCCTACGAGCAGTACTTC. Its translation: CSAPGDSSYEQYF.

This rearrangement joins TRBV7-3 to TRBJ1-2, with D unresolved. Between the trimmed V and J ends, which lost 5 bases and 8 bases, there was a span of 15 bases. In germline, CDR1 is SGHTA, CDR2 FQGTGA. CDR3 size: 13 residues. In DNA, the CDR3 is TGTGCCAGCAGCCTGCGGACTTCGAGGGGCTACACCTTC. Translation: CASSLRTSRGYTF.

This CDR3 reads CASFDRGSYEQYF. CDR3 bases: TGTGCCAGCTTCGACAGGGGGTCTTACGAGCAGTACTTC. The chain recombines TRBV3-1 with TRBJ2-7, with TRBD1 matching over 9 bases. The CDR3 extends over 13 amino acids. J was trimmed by 4 bases and V by 8 bases; bases with no gene match: 6. The germline V gene encodes CDR1 LGHDT and CDR2 YNNKEL (reference sequence).

The V gene is TRBV4-1, the J gene TRBJ1-2; no clear D. This CDR3 contains 13 residues. Germline V CDR1 and CDR2: MGHRA, YSYEKL. The germline V and J ends were trimmed by 0 bases and 6 bases, with 8 bases remaining between them. The CDR3 coding sequence is TGCGCCAGCAGCCAAGAGGTCGGCAATGGCTACACCTTC. Translation: CASSQEVGNGYTF.

This clonotype was picked up a small number of times. V and J are TRBV27 and TRBJ2-1; 10 bases are shared with TRBD2. Germline V CDR1 and CDR2: MNHEY, SMNVEV (reference sequence). The trim removed 7 bases at V and 9 bases at J, leaving 9 bases unmatched. CDR3 size: 14 residues. The CDR3 is CASTPGTSESEQFF. The DNA for the CDR3 is TGTGCCAGCACCCCGGGGACTAGCGAAAGTGAGCAGTTCTTC.